This T cell receptor beta chain was captured in a study of blood T cell repertoires in COVID-19. At the level of the study: The United States, Italy and Spain were the sources of the acute and convalescent COVID-19 samples. Sample material is recorded as cDNA or gDNA derived from T cells, B-cell-depleted T cells, or PBMCs.

Original processing notes: By means of reference gene primer amplification, nucleated cell counts were estimated. The protocol was immunoSEQ multiplex PCR, while the TCRdb copy is restricted to in-frame clones and leaves out a portion. V, J and clone size are taken as reported in that table, and D and trimming were inferred from the DNA itself. The sample lists approximately 170,000 clones, about 80% occurring once. Per the germline V gene, CDR1 is MDHEN and CDR2 is SYDVKM. The CDR3 is made up of 13 amino acids. V lost 8 bases and J lost 2; bases outside the gene matches: 4. V and J are TRBV28 and TRBJ2-7; 9 nucleotides line up with TRBD1. This TCR came from a man aged 70 or older with active or convalescent COVID-19. Sequencing input: peripheral blood. The CDR3 DNA follows: TGTGCCAGCGGGACAGGGCTAACCTACGAGCAGTACTTC. Protein product: CASGTGLTYEQYF.